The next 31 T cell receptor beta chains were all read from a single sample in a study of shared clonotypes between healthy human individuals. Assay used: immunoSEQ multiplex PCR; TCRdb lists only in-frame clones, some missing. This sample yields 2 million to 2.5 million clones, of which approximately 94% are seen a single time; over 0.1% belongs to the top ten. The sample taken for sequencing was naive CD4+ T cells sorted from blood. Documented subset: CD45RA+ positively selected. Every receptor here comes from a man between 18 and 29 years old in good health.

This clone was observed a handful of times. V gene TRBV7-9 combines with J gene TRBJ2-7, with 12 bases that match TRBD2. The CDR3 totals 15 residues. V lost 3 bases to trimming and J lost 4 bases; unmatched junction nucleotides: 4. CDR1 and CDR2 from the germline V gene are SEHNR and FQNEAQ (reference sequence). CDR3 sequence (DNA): TGTGCCAGCAGCTTGGGACTAGCGGGTTTGTACGAGCAGTACTTC. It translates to CASSLGLAGLYEQYF.

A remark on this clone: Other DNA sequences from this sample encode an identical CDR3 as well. The CDR3, as DNA: TGTGCCAGCAGCCTTGACCGGAACACCGGGGAGCTGTTTTTT. Translation: CASSLDRNTGELFF. This rearrangement joins TRBV5-6 to TRBJ2-2; D ambiguous. The CDR3 covers 14 residues. The ends were cut back, 4 bases at V and 1 base at J, with 8 bases in the middle. The germline V gene has CDR1 SGHDT and CDR2 YYEEEE.

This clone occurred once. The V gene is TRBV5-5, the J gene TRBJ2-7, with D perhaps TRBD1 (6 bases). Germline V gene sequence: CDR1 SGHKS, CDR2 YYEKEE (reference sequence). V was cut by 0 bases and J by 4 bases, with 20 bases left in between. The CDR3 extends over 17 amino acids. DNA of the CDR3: TGTGCCAGCAGCTTGGTGTGGTGGGGGCAGGGCAATTACGAGCAGTACTTC. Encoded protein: CASSLVWWGQGNYEQYF.

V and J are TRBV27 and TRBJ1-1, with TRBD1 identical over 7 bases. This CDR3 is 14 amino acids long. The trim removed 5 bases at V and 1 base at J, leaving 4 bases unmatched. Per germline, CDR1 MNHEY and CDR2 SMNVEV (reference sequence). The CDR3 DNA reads TGTGCCAGCAGTGTAAGACAGGGGAACACTGAAGCTTTCTTT. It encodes CASSVRQGNTEAFF.

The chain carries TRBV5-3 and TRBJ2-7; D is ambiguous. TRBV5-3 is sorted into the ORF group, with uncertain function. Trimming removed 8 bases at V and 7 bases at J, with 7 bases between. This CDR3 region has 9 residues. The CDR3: CASPREQYF. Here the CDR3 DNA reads TGTGCCAGCCCACGGGAGCAGTACTTC.

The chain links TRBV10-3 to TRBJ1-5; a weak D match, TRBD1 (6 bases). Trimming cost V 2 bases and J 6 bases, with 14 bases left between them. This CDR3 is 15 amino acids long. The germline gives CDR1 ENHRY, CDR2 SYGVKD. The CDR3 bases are TGTGCCATCAGTGAGGGCGGACAGATGAGTCAGCCCCAGCATTTT. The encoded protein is CAISEGGQMSQPQHF.

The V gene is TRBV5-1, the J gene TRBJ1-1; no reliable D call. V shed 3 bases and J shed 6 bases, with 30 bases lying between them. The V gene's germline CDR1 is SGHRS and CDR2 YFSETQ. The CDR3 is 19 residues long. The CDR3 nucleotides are TGCGCCAGCAGCTCTTTTCCCAGACCAAACAGTGGTCGAGGCGCTGAAGCTTTCTTT. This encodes CASSSFPRPNSGRGAEAFF.

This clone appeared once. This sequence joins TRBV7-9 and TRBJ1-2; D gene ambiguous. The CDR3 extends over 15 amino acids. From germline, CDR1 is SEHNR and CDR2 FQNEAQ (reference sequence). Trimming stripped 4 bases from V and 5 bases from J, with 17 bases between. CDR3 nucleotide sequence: TGTGCCAGCAGCTCCAATACTGCACAGCCGTATGGCTACACCTTC. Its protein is CASSSNTAQPYGYTF.

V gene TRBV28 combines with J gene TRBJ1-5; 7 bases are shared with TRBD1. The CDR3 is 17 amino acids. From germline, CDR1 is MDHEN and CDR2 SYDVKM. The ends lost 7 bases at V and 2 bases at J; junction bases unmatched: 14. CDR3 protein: CASTPQGGGGGNQPQHF. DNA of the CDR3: TGTGCCAGCACCCCACAAGGGGGAGGGGGCGGCAATCAGCCCCAGCATTTT.

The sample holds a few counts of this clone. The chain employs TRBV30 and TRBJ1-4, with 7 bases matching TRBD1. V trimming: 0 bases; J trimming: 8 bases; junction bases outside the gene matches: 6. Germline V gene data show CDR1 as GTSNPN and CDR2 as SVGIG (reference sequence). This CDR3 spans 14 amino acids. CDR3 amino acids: CAWSVYRGPEKLFF. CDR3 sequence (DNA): TGTGCCTGGAGTGTATACAGGGGCCCAGAAAAACTGTTTTTT.

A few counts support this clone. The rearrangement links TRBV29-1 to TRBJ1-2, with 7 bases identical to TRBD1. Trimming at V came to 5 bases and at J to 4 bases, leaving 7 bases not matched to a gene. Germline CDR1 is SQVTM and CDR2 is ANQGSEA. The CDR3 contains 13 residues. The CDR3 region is CSVNTGVPYGYTF. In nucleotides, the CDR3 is TGCAGCGTTAATACAGGGGTACCCTATGGCTACACCTTC. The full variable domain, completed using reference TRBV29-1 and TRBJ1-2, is SAVISQKPSRDICQRGTSLTIQCQVDSQVTMMFWYRQQPGQSLTLIATANQGSEATYESGFVIDKFPISRPNLTFSTLTVSNMSPEDSSIYLCSVNTGVPYGYTFGSGTRLTVV.

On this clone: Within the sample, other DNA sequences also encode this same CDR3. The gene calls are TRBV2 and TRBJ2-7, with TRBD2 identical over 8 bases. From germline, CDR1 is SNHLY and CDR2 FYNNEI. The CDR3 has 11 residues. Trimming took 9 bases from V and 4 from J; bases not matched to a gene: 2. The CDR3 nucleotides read TGTGCCAGTAGCGGGACTTACGAGCAGTACTTC. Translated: CASSGTYEQYF.

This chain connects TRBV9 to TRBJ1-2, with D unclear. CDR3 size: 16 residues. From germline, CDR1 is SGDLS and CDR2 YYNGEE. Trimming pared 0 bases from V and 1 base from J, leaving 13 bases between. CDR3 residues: CASSVGGNSNNYGYTF. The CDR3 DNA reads TGTGCCAGCAGCGTAGGAGGTAATTCGAATAACTATGGCTACACCTTC.

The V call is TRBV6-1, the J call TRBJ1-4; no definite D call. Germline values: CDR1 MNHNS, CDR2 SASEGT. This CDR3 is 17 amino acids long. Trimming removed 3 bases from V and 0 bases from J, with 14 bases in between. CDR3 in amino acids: CASSDLYGDSTNEKLFF. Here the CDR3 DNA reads TGTGCCAGCAGTGACTTATATGGGGATTCAACTAATGAAAAACTGTTTTTT.

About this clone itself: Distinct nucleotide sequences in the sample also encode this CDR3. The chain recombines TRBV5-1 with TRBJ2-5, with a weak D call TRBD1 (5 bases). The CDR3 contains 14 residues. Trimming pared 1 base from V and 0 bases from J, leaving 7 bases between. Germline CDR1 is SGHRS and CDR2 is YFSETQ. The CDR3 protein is CASSLPRDQETQYF. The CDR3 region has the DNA TGCGCCAGCAGCTTGCCCAGGGACCAAGAGACCCAGTACTTC.

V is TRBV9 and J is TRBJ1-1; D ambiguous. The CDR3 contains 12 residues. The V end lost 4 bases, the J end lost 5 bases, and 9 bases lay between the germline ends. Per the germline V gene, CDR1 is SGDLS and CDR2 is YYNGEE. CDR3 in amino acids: CASSPQGTEAFF. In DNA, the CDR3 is TGTGCCAGCAGCCCCCAAGGGACTGAAGCTTTCTTT.

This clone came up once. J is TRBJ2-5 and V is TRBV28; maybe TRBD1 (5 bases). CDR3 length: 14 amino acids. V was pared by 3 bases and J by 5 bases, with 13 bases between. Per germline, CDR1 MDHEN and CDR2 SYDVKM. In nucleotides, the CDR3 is TGTGCCAGCAGTTTCGGTCAGGGCTGGGAGACCCAGTACTTC. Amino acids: CASSFGQGWETQYF.

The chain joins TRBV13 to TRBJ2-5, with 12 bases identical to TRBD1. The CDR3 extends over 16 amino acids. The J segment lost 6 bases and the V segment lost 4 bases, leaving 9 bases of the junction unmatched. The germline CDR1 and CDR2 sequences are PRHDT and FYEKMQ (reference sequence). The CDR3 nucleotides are TGTGCCAGCAGCTCCACCGGGACAGGGGGCAAAAAGACCCAGTACTTC. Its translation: CASSSTGTGGKKTQYF.

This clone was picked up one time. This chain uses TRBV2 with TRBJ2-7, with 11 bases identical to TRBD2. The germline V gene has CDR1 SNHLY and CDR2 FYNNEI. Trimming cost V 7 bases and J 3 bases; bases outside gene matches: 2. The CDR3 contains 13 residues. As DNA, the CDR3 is TGTGCCAGCATCGGACTAGCGGGCTACGAGCAGTACTTC. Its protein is CASIGLAGYEQYF.

CDR3 in DNA: TGTGCCAGCAGCCTGGGGGCTAACACCGGGGAGCTGTTTTTT. Encoded protein: CASSLGANTGELFF. The chain recombines TRBV14 with TRBJ2-2, with a tentative D call TRBD1 (6 bases). Germline lookup yields CDR1 SGHDN and CDR2 FVKESK. The CDR3 covers 14 residues. V shed 4 bases and J shed 2 bases, with 8 bases lying between them.

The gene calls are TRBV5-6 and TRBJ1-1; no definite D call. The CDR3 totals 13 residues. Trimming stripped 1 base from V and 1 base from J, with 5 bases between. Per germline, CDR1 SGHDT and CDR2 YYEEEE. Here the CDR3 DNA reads TGTGCCAGCAGCTTGCAACAGAACACTGAAGCTTTCTTT. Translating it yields CASSLQQNTEAFF.

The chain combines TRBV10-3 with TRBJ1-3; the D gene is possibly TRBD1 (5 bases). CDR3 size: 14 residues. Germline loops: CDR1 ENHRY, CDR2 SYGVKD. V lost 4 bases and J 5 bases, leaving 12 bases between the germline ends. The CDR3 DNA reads TGTGCCATCAGTGTGGGAGGGGAGAGAAACACCATATATTTT. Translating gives CAISVGGERNTIYF.

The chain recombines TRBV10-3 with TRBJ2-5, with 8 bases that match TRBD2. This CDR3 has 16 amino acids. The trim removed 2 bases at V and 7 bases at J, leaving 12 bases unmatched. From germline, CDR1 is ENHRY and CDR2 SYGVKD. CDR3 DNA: TGTGCCATCAGTGAGGCTTCGGGAGCGGGGGCAGGGACCCAGTACTTC. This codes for CAISEASGAGAGTQYF.

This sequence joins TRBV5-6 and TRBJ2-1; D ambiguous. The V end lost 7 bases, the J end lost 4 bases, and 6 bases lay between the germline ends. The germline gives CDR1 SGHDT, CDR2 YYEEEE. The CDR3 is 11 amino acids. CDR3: CASSQYNEQFF. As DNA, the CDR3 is TGTGCCAGCTCTCAGTACAATGAGCAGTTCTTC.

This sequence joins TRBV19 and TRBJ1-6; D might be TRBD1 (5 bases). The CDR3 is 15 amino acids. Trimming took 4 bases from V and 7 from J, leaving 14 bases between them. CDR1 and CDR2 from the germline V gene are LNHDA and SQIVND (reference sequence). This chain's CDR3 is CASSTVLRGNSPLHF. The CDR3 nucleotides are TGTGCCAGTAGTACGGTACTGAGGGGCAATTCACCCCTCCACTTT.

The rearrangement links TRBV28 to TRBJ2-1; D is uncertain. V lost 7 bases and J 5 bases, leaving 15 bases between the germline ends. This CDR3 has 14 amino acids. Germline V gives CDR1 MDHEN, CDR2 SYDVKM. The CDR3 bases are TGTGCCAGCAACTTTATCCCCAGGAACAATGAGCAGTTCTTC. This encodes CASNFIPRNNEQFF.

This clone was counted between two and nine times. The CDR3 is CATAHGQGTFGGIQYF. The CDR3 DNA follows: TGCGCCACCGCCCACGGACAGGGTACTTTTGGAGGCATTCAGTACTTC. The V call is TRBV10-2, the J call TRBJ2-4; 8 bases are a match to TRBD1. This CDR3 spans 16 amino acids. In germline, CDR1 is WSHSY, CDR2 SAAADI. V was pared by 10 bases and J by 9 bases, with 20 bases of the junction left unmatched.

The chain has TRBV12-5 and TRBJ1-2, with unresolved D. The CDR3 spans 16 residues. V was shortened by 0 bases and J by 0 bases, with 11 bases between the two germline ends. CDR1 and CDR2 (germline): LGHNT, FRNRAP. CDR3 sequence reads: CASGLVLLGTNYGYTF. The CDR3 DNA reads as TGTGCTAGTGGTTTGGTACTTTTAGGCACTAACTATGGCTACACCTTC.

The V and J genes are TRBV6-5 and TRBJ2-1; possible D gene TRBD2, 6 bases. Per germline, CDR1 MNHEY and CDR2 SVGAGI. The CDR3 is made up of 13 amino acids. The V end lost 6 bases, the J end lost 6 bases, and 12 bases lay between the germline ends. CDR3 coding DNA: TGTGCCAGCAGACTGGGACTCTCCAATGAGCAGTTCTTC. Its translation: CASRLGLSNEQFF.

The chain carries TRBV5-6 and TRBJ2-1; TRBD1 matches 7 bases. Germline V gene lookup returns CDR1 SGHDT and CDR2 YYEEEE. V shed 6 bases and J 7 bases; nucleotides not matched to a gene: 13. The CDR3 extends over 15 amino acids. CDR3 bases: TGTGCCAGCATCGCTTCGGGACAGAGTAAGAATGAGCAGTTCTTC. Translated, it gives CASIASGQSKNEQFF.

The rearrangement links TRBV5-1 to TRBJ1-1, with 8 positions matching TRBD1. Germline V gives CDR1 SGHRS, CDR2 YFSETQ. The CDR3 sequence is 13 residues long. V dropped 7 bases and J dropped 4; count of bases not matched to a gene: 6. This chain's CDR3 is CASGEQGATEAFF. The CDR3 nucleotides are TGCGCCAGCGGCGAGCAGGGGGCCACTGAAGCTTTCTTT.